A single count supports the clone carrying this T cell receptor (beta chain). Original handling: Estimated nucleated cell counts came from reference gene primer amplification. Generated by immunoSEQ multiplex PCR, the TCRdb table keeps only in-frame clones and is missing some. The DNA gave D and trimming, while V, J and clone size come from that table. The sample has some 89,000 clones, less than 95% seen once; the top ten hold about 1.7%. This CDR3 region has 14 residues. Germline V CDR1 and CDR2: SGHDT, YYEEEE. With 0 bases removed from V and 3 bases from J, the gap between germline ends came to 6 bases. The sample originates from a study of blood T cell repertoires in COVID-19. Study-level information: COVID-19 samples from acute and convalescent phases originated in the United States, Italy and Spain. T cells, B-cell-depleted T cells, or PBMCs supplied cDNA or gDNA.

The chain uses TRBV5-6 and TRBJ2-2, with D perhaps matching TRBD1 (6 bases). The sequence came from a man in his 60s with acute or convalescent COVID-19. Specimen: peripheral blood. CDR3 coding DNA: TGTGCCAGCAGCTTGGACAGGGACACCGGGGAGCTGTTTTTT. Protein product: CASSLDRDTGELFF.